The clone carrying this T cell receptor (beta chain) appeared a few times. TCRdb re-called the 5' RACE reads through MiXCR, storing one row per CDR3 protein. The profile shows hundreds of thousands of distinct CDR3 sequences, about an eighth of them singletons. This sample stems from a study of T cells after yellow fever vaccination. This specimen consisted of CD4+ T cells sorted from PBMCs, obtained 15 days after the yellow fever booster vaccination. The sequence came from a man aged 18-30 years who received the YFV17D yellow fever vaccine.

The CDR3 reads CASSSRGTQGPEAFF. The CDR3, as DNA: TGTGCCAGCAGTTCCCGTGGTACCCAGGGCCCTGAAGCTTTCTTT. The genes are TRBV7-9 and TRBJ1-1, with a weak D call TRBD1 (5 bases). The V gene's germline CDR1 is SEHNR and CDR2 FQNEAQ (reference sequence). This CDR3 region has 15 residues. V was shortened by 6 bases and J by 6 bases, with 20 bases between the two germline ends.